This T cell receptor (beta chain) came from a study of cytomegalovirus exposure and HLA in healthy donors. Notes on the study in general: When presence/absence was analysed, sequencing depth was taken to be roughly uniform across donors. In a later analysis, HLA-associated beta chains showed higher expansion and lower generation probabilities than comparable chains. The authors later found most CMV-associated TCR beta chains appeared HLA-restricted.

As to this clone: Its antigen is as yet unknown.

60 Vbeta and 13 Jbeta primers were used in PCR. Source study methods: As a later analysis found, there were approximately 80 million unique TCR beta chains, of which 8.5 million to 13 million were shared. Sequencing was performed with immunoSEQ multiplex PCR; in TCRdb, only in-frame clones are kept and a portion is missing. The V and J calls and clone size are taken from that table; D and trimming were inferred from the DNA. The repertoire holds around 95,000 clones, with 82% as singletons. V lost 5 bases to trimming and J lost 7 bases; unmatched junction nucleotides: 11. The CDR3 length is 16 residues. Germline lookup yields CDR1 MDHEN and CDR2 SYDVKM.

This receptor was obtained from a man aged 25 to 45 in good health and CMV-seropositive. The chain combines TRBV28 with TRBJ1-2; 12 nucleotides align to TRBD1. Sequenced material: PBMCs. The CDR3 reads CASSIPPGQGALGYTF. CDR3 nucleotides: TGTGCCAGCAGTATACCTCCGGGACAGGGGGCGCTTGGCTACACCTTC.